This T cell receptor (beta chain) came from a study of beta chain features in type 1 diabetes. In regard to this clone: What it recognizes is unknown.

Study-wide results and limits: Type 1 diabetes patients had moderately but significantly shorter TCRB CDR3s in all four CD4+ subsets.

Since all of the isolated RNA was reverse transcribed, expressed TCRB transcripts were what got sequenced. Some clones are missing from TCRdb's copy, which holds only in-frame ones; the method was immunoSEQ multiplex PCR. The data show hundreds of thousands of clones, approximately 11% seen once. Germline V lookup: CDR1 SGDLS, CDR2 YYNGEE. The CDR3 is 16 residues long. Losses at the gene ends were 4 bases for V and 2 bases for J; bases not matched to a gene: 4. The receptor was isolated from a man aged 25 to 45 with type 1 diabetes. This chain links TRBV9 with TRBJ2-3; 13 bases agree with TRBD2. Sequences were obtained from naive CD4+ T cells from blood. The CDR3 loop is CASSPGTSGDTDTQYF. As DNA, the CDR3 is TGTGCCAGCAGCCCGGGGACTAGCGGGGACACAGATACGCAGTATTTT.